This T cell receptor (beta chain) was recovered during a study of T cells in Graves' hyperthyroidism and ophthalmopathy. Points from the study as a whole: Ophthalmopathy onset followed model prediction by a median roughly six months. Separating ophthalmopathy from stable hyperthyroidism was achieved by a 13 V-J model.

In germline, CDR1 is MDHEN, CDR2 SYDVKM. Trimming removed 7 bases from V and 6 bases from J, with 10 bases in between. CDR3 size: 12 residues. Amplified regions were TCR beta CDR3 sequences from RNA transcripts. With the HTBI primer set, the TCR CDR3 went through a first round of RT-PCR. One entry per CDR3 protein results from TCRdb running MiXCR on the multiplex PCR reads. This table holds around 690,000 distinct CDR3 sequences, around 15% found once. The table lists this clonotype with many counts. The antigen is undetermined. Researchers defined stable Graves' hyperthyroidism as no ophthalmopathy progression within 18 months. Thyroid ultrasound, orbital computed tomography, clinical symptoms, and serum thyroxine and TRAb underpinned diagnoses.

The chain links TRBV28 to TRBJ1-5, with D hard to call. This receptor was identified in a man aged 45-65 years with Graves' hyperthyroidism. Sequencing was performed on blood. CDR3 sequence reads: CASTGGFQPQHF. The CDR3, as DNA: TGTGCCAGCACAGGAGGTTTTCAGCCCCAGCATTTT.